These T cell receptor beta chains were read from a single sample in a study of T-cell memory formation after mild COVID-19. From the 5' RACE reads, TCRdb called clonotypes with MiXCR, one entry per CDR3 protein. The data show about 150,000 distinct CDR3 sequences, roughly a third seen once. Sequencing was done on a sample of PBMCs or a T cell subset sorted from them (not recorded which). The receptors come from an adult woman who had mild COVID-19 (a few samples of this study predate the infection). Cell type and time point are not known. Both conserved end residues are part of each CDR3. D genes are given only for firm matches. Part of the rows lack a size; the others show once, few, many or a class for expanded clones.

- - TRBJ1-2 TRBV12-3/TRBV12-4 TGTGCCAGCAGCCTGGACATTCTCTATGGCTACACCTTC CASSLDILYGYTF
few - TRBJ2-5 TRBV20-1 TGCAGTGCTCAACTAGGAAAGGGGGAGACCCAGTACTTC CSAQLGKGETQYF
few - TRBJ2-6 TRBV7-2 TGTGCCAGCAGCTTAGGGCCAGTTAGCTCTGGGGCCAACGTCCTGACTTTC CASSLGPVSSGANVLTF
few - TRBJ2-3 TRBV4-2 TGTGCCAGCAGCCAACCACAAGAACCAGATACGCAGTATTTT CASSQPQEPDTQYF
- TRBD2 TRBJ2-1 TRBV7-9 TGTGCCAGCCTAGCGGGAGAAAGGGGGCACAATGAGCAGTTCTTC CASLAGERGHNEQFF
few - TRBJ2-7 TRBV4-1 TGCGCCAGCAGCCAACGCCAACTAGGGGATTCCTACGAGCAGTACTTC CASSQRQLGDSYEQYF
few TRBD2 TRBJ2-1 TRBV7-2 TGTGCCAGCAGCTCAAGGAGCGGGGACGCTGAGCAGTTCTTC CASSSRSGDAEQFF
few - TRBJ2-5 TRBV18 TGTGCCAGCTCACCACCGGGGAAGACCCAGTACTTC CASSPPGKTQYF
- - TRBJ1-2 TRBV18 TGTGCCAGCTCAGCCAGACAGGAGCGATTGGTCTTC CASSARQERLVF
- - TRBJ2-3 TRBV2 TGTGCCAGCAGTGAAGGGGTCACAGATACGCAGTATTTT CASSEGVTDTQYF
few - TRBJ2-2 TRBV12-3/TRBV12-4 TGTGCCAGCAGTTTAGGACAGCGCACCGGGGAGCTGTTTTTT CASSLGQRTGELFF
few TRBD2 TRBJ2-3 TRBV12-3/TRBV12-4 TGTGCCAGCAGCCCGGGACTAGCGGGGGGCGTGGGGGATACGCAGTATTTT CASSPGLAGGVGDTQYF
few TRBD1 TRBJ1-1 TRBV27 TGTGCCAGCAGTTTGCAGGGGGCCCTGAAGAGTGAAGCTTTCTTT CASSLQGALKSEAFF
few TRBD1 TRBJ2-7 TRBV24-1 TGTGCCACCAGTGAAGGGGGCCGTGGAGAGCAGTACTTC CATSEGGRGEQYF
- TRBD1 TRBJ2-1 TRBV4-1 TGCGCCAGCAGCCAACCGGGACAGGTAACCAATGAGCAGTTCTTC CASSQPGQVTNEQFF
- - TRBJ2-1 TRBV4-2 TGTGCCAGCAGCCAGCCGGGAAACAATGAGCAGTTCTTC CASSQPGNNEQFF
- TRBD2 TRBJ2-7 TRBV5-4 TGTGCCAGCAGGGTGAGCGGGAGGCCCACCTACGAGCAGTACTTC CASRVSGRPTYEQYF
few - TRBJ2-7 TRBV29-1 TGCAGCGTGGGGGTGAGTGGACAGCGATCCTACGAGCAGTACTTC CSVGVSGQRSYEQYF
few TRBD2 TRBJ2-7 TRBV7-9 TGTGCCAGCAGCTTCTTGCGAGGGCGGGGGTCCTACGAGCAGTACTTC CASSFLRGRGSYEQYF
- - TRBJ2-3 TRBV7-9 TGTGCCAGCAGCTCCCCTGAGGCAGGGAACACAGATACGCAGTATTTT CASSSPEAGNTDTQYF
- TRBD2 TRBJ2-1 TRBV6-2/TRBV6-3 TGTGCCAGCAGGTTTAGCGGGAGGGCCGCCAATGAGCAGTTCTTC CASRFSGRAANEQFF
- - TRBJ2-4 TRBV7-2 TGTGCCAGCAGCTTCGGCGTAGCCAAAAACATTCAGTACTTC CASSFGVAKNIQYF
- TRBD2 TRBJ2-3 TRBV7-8 TGTGCCAGCAGCCTGACGAGACTAGCGGGGGCTTCAACAGATACGCAGTATTTT CASSLTRLAGASTDTQYF
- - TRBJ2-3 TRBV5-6 TGTGCCAGCAGCTTGGGGGGGAGTACGCAGTATTTT CASSLGGSTQYF
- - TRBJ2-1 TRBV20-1 TGCAGTGCTAGAAAACTACAGGGAGTTGAGCAGTTCTTC CSARKLQGVEQFF
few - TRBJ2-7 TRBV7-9 TGTGCCAGCAGCTTAGCGCGGCAGACCTACGAGCAGTACTTC CASSLARQTYEQYF
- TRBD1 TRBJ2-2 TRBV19 TGTGCCAGTAGTCAACAGGGGTTAGGCACCGGGGAGCTGTTTTTT CASSQQGLGTGELFF